This T cell receptor beta chain was obtained from a study of PD-1 blockade in classical Hodgkin lymphoma. Notes on the study in general: Unlike CD8+ TCR diversity, which did not rise significantly by C4D1, CD4+ TCR diversity did. Healthy donors reportedly exceeded newly diagnosed patients in baseline TCR diversity. Differences between repertoires have undefined causes, possibly disease activity or prior therapy.

Measured with immunoSEQ multiplex PCR; TCRdb has only the in-frame clones, and not every one. The sample lists about 92,000 clones, over 80% seen once, with about 15% in the top ten. V lost 3 bases and J lost 1, with 12 bases in between. The CDR3 contains 15 residues. Germline CDR1 is LNHDA and CDR2 is SQIVND (reference sequence). A note on this clone: Its antigen is undetermined.

Time point here: cycle 4 day 1 (C4D1), after 6 weeks of nivolumab. There was relapse after autologous stem cell transplantation in every patient, and there was variation in brentuximab vedotin exposure. This chain links TRBV19 with TRBJ1-1; no definite D call. The specimen comprised peripheral blood mononuclear cells (PBMCs), sampled before the fourth cycle of nivolumab. This TCR derives from a human donor with classical Hodgkin lymphoma. The CDR3: CASSIEGPRNTEAFF. CDR3 coding DNA: TGTGCCAGTAGTATCGAGGGCCCAAGGAACACTGAAGCTTTCTTT.